This T cell receptor (beta chain) stems from a study of early stage breast cancer tumors. Study at large: Of around 16 invasive breast tumors, about 12 were hormone receptor-positive, HER2-negative.

Produced via immunoSEQ multiplex PCR; TCRdb's table is partial and in-frame only. The top ten hold roughly 1.5% of the sample, which has 44,000 or so clones, roughly 83% seen once. The junction had 9 bases not matched to a gene; V was cut back by 5 bases and J by 0 bases. The CDR3 is 16 residues long. Germline lookup yields CDR1 SGHVS and CDR2 FQNEAQ. Overall study results and limits: Compared with adjacent normal breast tissue, tumors showed 2.5 to 3-fold greater T cell density and higher clonality. Commonly generated sequences made up most enriched TCRB sequences shared between patients. In about 90% of the 16 patients, blood comparison separated tumor from normal breast.

This clone was seen more than once but under ten times. Its antigen is as yet unknown. Sequencing was carried out using blood. This sequence was found in a person aged 50 to 59 with breast cancer. The V and J genes are TRBV7-8 and TRBJ2-5; 7 bases map to TRBD2. The CDR3 spells CASSGRVTFNQETQYF. CDR3 sequence (DNA): TGTGCCAGCAGCGGGAGGGTCACCTTTAACCAAGAGACCCAGTACTTC.